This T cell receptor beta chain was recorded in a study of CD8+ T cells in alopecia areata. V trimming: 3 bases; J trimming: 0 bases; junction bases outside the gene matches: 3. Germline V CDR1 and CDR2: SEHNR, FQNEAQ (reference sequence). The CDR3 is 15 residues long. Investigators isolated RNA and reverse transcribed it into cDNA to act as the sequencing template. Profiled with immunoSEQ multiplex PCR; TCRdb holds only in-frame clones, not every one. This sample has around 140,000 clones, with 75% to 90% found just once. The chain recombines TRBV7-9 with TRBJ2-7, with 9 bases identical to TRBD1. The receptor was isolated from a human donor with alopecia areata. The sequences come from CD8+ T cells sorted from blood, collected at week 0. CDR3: CASSFWTGVSYEQYF. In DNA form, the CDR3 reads TGTGCCAGCAGCTTTTGGACAGGGGTCTCCTACGAGCAGTACTTC. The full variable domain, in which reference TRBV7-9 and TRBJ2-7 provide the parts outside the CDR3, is DTGVSQNPRHKITKRGQNVTFRCDPISEHNRLYWYRQTLGQGPEFLTYFQNEAQLEKSRLLSDRFSAERPKGSFSTLEIQRTEQGDSAMYLCASSFWTGVSYEQYFGPGTRLTVT.